This T cell receptor beta chain was sequenced for a study of blood T cell repertoires in COVID-19. Background on the study: Some COVID-19 samples were acute and others convalescent; all came from the United States, Italy and Spain. In each case, the material was cDNA or gDNA derived from T cells, B-cell-depleted T cells, or PBMCs.

This clone was seen a single time. As handled by the study authors: Scientists estimated how many nucleated cells there were by amplifying reference gene primers. TCRdb's table, derived via immunoSEQ multiplex PCR, lists solely in-frame clones and lacks some. V and J calls and clone size come straight from that table; D and trimming were deduced from the DNA. Here the sample spans approximately 260,000 clones, 88% being singletons. In germline, CDR1 is MGHDK, CDR2 SYGVNS. V lost 1 base and J 5 bases, leaving 8 bases between the germline ends. The CDR3 consists of 14 residues. Cohort allocation depended upon clinical history that participants reported.

This TCR derives from a woman aged 40 to 50 with acute COVID-19. The chain couples TRBV25-1 to TRBJ2-2, with a possible D match to TRBD2 (5 bases). Material: PBMCs or T cells enriched from blood (not recorded which). The CDR3 here is CASSELGVTGELFF. In DNA, the CDR3 is TGTGCCAGCAGTGAATTGGGAGTTACCGGGGAGCTGTTTTTT.